The 29 T cell receptor beta chains given below trace back to one sample, sequenced in a study of CD8+ T cells in alopecia areata. Regarding treatment: oral pan-JAK inhibitor, 5-10 mg twice daily. Following extraction, RNA underwent reverse transcription to cDNA, which served as the sequencing template. TCRdb keeps only in-frame clones here, not all; method: immunoSEQ multiplex PCR. The sample has more than 100,000 clones, 80% to 90% seen once; the top ten hold around 10%. The sequenced sample was CD8+ T cells sorted from blood, obtained between weeks 30 and 35, from a patient treated with tofacitinib. The receptor set was obtained from a human donor with alopecia areata.

This clone showed up just once. This CDR3 reads CASSFGNRYEQYF. The CDR3 DNA sequence: TGTGCCAGCAGTTTTGGGAACCGGTACGAGCAGTACTTC. J is TRBJ2-7 and V is TRBV27; D not resolved. CDR1 and CDR2 from the germline V gene are MNHEY and SMNVEV (reference sequence). The CDR3 spans 13 residues. The V end lost 3 bases, the J end lost 4 bases, and 10 bases lay between the germline ends.

The V and J genes are TRBV29-1 and TRBJ2-1; 7 bases are a match to TRBD1. Germline V gene data show CDR1 as SQVTM and CDR2 as ANQGSEA. The trim removed 2 bases at V and 2 bases at J, leaving 3 bases unmatched. This CDR3 spans 14 amino acids. DNA of the CDR3: TGCAGCGTTGAAACAGGGGAGACCTACAATGAGCAGTTCTTC. This encodes CSVETGETYNEQFF.

The V and J genes are TRBV7-9 and TRBJ1-2; D gene unclear. In germline, CDR1 is SEHNR, CDR2 FQNEAQ (reference sequence). The V and J ends lost 3 bases and 5 bases respectively, with 10 bases between them. This CDR3 spans 13 amino acids. The CDR3 loop is CASSLEREYGYTF. CDR3 bases: TGTGCCAGCAGCTTGGAGAGGGAGTATGGCTACACCTTC. Variable domain in full (rest from reference TRBV7-9 and TRBJ1-2): DTGVSQNPRHKITKRGQNVTFRCDPISEHNRLYWYRQTLGQGPEFLTYFQNEAQLEKSRLLSDRFSAERPKGSFSTLEIQRTEQGDSAMYLCASSLEREYGYTFGSGTRLTVV.

The V call is TRBV19, the J call TRBJ2-3; possibly TRBD1 or TRBD2 for D (5 bases each). This CDR3 has 15 residues. Germline CDR1 reads LNHDA; CDR2 reads SQIVND (reference sequence). Trimming took 4 bases from V and 0 from J, leaving 11 bases between them. The CDR3 sequence is CASSTRDQSTDTQYF. The CDR3 nucleotides read TGTGCCAGTAGTACCCGGGACCAGAGCACAGATACGCAGTATTTT.

The chain employs TRBV29-1 and TRBJ1-2; TRBD1 matches 7 bases. The germline CDR1 and CDR2 sequences are SQVTM and ANQGSEA. The CDR3 covers 12 residues. V lost 6 bases, J lost 3 bases, and 4 bases stayed unmatched. The CDR3 region is CSVPGTDYGYTF. The CDR3 DNA reads TGCAGCGTGCCCGGGACAGACTATGGCTACACCTTC.

The chain couples TRBV30 to TRBJ2-3; no clear D gene. The CDR3 contains 14 residues. Germline lookup yields CDR1 GTSNPN and CDR2 SVGIG (reference sequence). V was clipped by 2 bases and J by 2 bases, with 11 bases between them. The CDR3 bases are TGTGCCTGGAGTCACCCAGGAACCACAGATACGCAGTATTTT. It is translated as CAWSHPGTTDTQYF.

This chain joins TRBV2 and TRBJ2-5; D is ambiguous. The DNA end is more similar to TRBJ2-7, so the J call may be wrong. The CDR3 has 15 residues. CDR1 is SNHLY, CDR2 FYNNEI, per germline. CDR3 nucleotide sequence: TGTGCCAGCCGAGGAGACGGTGCCGCCTCCTACGAGCAGTACTTC. This sequence encodes CASRGDGAASYEQYF.

This sequence joins TRBV5-1 and TRBJ1-5; 7 bases align to TRBD1. Per germline, CDR1 SGHRS and CDR2 YFSETQ. The J segment lost 2 bases and the V segment lost 0 bases, leaving 2 bases of the junction unmatched. This CDR3 spans 15 amino acids. As DNA, the CDR3 is TGCGCCAGCAGCTTGGGGCAGGGGGGCAATCAGCCCCAGCATTTT. Translated, it gives CASSLGQGGNQPQHF.

The chain has TRBV7-8 and TRBJ2-3; TRBD1 agrees at 11 bases. Germline-derived CDR1 and CDR2 are SGHVS and FQNEAQ. The CDR3 spans 18 residues. V shed 3 bases and J 5 bases; nucleotides not matched to a gene: 13. The CDR3 DNA follows: TGTGCCAGCAGCTTTTTCGCGGACAGGGGGCTTTCACAAGATACGCAGTATTTT. This codes for CASSFFADRGLSQDTQYF.

The V call is TRBV11-2, the J call TRBJ2-7; 8 positions match TRBD1. With 0 bases clipped from V and 1 base from J, the junction kept 2 bases outside the gene matches. The CDR3 extends over 15 amino acids. Germline V CDR1 and CDR2: SGHAT, FQNNGV. Here the CDR3 reads CASSLDTGGSYEQYF. The CDR3 DNA reads TGTGCCAGCAGCTTAGACACAGGGGGATCCTACGAGCAGTACTTC.

The V call is TRBV9, the J call TRBJ2-7; D remains ambiguous. CDR1 SGDLS and CDR2 YYNGEE come from the germline V gene. V was clipped by 0 bases and J by 2 bases, with 9 bases between them. The length of the CDR3 is 14 residues. This chain's CDR3 is CASSVAVNPYEQYF. In DNA form, the CDR3 reads TGTGCCAGCAGCGTAGCGGTAAACCCCTACGAGCAGTACTTC. Together with reference TRBV9 and TRBJ2-7, the CDR3 gives the full variable domain: DSGVTQTPKHLITATGQRVTLRCSPRSGDLSVYWYQQSLDQGLQFLIQYYNGEERAKGNILERFSAQQFPDLHSELNLSSLELGDSALYFCASSVAVNPYEQYFGPGTRLTVT.

The J gene is TRBJ2-2, the V gene TRBV29-1; D possibly uses TRBD1 or TRBD2 (5 bases each). CDR1 is SQVTM and CDR2 is ANQGSEA in the germline V gene. Trimming left V 6 bases short and J 9 bases short, with 17 bases between. The CDR3 loop spans 13 amino acids. The CDR3 protein is CSVELATGRELFF. In DNA, the CDR3 is TGCAGCGTGGAGCTAGCCACAGGCCGGGAGCTGTTTTTT.

V and J are TRBV27 and TRBJ2-5; D might be TRBD2 (7 bases). The J call may be faulty, since TRBJ2-7 better matches the DNA end. Germline V gene data show CDR1 as MNHEY and CDR2 as SMNVEV (reference sequence). The CDR3 has 19 residues. Written as DNA, the CDR3 is TGTGCCAGCAGTTCCTCTCGGACAGAGGGAAGGGGAGGGTACTACGAGCAGTACTTC. It is translated as CASSSSRTEGRGGYYEQYF.

This clone appeared a few times. The gene calls are TRBV11-2 and TRBJ2-1, with TRBD1 identical over 7 bases. The J segment lost 9 bases and the V segment lost 6 bases, leaving 8 bases of the junction unmatched. CDR1 is SGHAT, CDR2 FQNNGV, per germline. The CDR3 sequence is 13 residues long. The CDR3 sequence is CASSVGGQSEQFF. In DNA, the CDR3 is TGTGCCAGCAGTGTAGGGGGCCAAAGTGAGCAGTTCTTC.

The chain joins TRBV6-5 to TRBJ2-7; D possibly matches TRBD1 or TRBD2 (5 bases each). Germline CDR1 MNHEY, CDR2 SVGAGI. This CDR3 is built from 13 residues. Trimming removed 5 bases from V and 5 bases from J, with 13 bases in between. The CDR3 here is CASSLTRGHEQYF. CDR3 sequence (DNA): TGTGCCAGCAGTCTGACACGGGGCCACGAGCAGTACTTC.

The J gene is TRBJ2-7, the V gene TRBV4-2; 9 nucleotides line up with TRBD2. Germline V gene lookup returns CDR1 LGHNA and CDR2 YNFKEQ. V lost 0 bases and J lost 3; bases outside the gene matches: 3. The CDR3 consists of 15 residues. DNA for the CDR3: TGTGCCAGCAGCCAAGAGGCGGGGGGGATCTACGAGCAGTACTTC. Protein: CASSQEAGGIYEQYF.

The genes are TRBV6-5 and TRBJ2-7, with 8 nucleotides matching TRBD2. Germline V lookup: CDR1 MNHEY, CDR2 SVGAGI. After removal of 5 bases from V and 2 bases from J, the junction contained 5 bases not matched to a gene. CDR3 length: 14 residues. The CDR3 DNA is TGTGCCAGCAGTGAGCGGGAGAAACCCTACGAGCAGTACTTC. It is translated as CASSEREKPYEQYF.

V gene TRBV13 combines with J gene TRBJ1-2, with D unclear. CDR3 length equals 13 residues. V lost 6 bases to trimming and J lost 1 base, with 9 bases between them. The germline V gene has CDR1 PRHDT and CDR2 FYEKMQ (reference sequence). The CDR3 DNA sequence: TGTGCCAGCAGAGGGAGGAGTAACTATGGCTACACCTTC. It specifies CASRGRSNYGYTF.

This clone has just a few counts. This sample includes further DNA sequences coding for the same CDR3. The CDR3 region is CASSQRLAAYQETQYF. The CDR3 DNA reads as TGCGCCAGCAGCCAAAGGCTAGCGGCGTACCAAGAGACCCAGTACTTC. The V call is TRBV4-1, the J call TRBJ2-5; 7 bases match TRBD2. The germline V gene encodes CDR1 MGHRA and CDR2 YSYEKL. The trim removed 2 bases at V and 0 bases at J, leaving 6 bases unmatched. The CDR3 sequence is 16 residues long.

With respect to this clone: Other DNA sequences within the sample encode an identical CDR3. The chain links TRBV7-9 to TRBJ1-1; unclear D gene. Germline loops: CDR1 SEHNR, CDR2 FQNEAQ (reference sequence). The CDR3 has 12 residues. V was cut by 0 bases and J by 7 bases, with 6 bases left in between. CDR3 sequence (DNA): TGTGCCAGCAGCTTAGCGGGGATTGAAGCTTTCTTT. Translation gives CASSLAGIEAFF.

This chain connects TRBV2 to TRBJ2-1; TRBD1 aligns across 7 bases. The length of the CDR3 is 13 residues. Germline V CDR1 and CDR2: SNHLY, FYNNEI. J was trimmed by 0 bases and V by 9 bases; bases with no gene match: 2. CDR3 in DNA: TGTGCCAGGGACAGGTCCTCCTACAATGAGCAGTTCTTC. Encoded protein: CARDRSSYNEQFF.

The rearrangement links TRBV7-2 to TRBJ2-1, with a possible D match to TRBD2 (5 bases). CDR3 length: 9 amino acids. V dropped 8 bases and J dropped 14 bases, with 10 bases sitting between them. Per germline, CDR1 SGHTA and CDR2 FQGNSA. CDR3 protein: CASWSREFF. The CDR3 region has the DNA TGTGCCAGCTGGTCGAGGGAGTTCTTC.

The chain carries TRBV6-5 and TRBJ2-4; D not resolved. CDR1 MNHEY and CDR2 SVGAGI come from the germline V gene. CDR3 length equals 15 residues. The V gene lost 8 bases and the J gene lost 1 base, with 15 bases spanning the gap. As DNA, the CDR3 is TGTGCCAGCGGCGCCAACAGAGATGCCAAAAACATTCAGTACTTC. It is translated as CASGANRDAKNIQYF.

The chain links TRBV7-9 to TRBJ1-2; a weak D match, TRBD1 (5 bases). The V end was cut by 8 bases, the J end by 0 bases, with 13 bases between. The CDR3 contains 14 residues. Germline lookup yields CDR1 SEHNR and CDR2 FQNEAQ (reference sequence). The CDR3 sequence: CASFQGATNYGYTF. The CDR3 DNA follows: TGTGCCAGCTTCCAAGGGGCAACTAACTATGGCTACACCTTC. Full variable domain (rest looked up from reference TRBV7-9 and TRBJ1-2): DTGVSQNPRHKITKRGQNVTFRCDPISEHNRLYWYRQTLGQGPEFLTYFQNEAQLEKSRLLSDRFSAERPKGSFSTLEIQRTEQGDSAMYLCASFQGATNYGYTFGSGTRLTVV.

A few counts support this clone. This chain uses TRBV13 with TRBJ2-3, with D possibly matching TRBD1 (5 bases). V lost 2 bases and J lost 0, with 9 bases in between. Germline assignment: CDR1 PRHDT and CDR2 FYEKMQ (reference sequence). This CDR3 contains 15 residues. Written as DNA, the CDR3 is TGTGCCAGCAGCTTAACAGGAACTAGCACAGATACGCAGTATTTT. It translates to CASSLTGTSTDTQYF.

The V call is TRBV19, the J call TRBJ2-7, with a tentative D call TRBD2 (6 bases). The CDR3 covers 13 residues. The ends were cut back, 10 bases at V and 1 base at J, with 14 bases in the middle. Germline V gene data show CDR1 as LNHDA and CDR2 as SQIVND (reference sequence). The CDR3 region is CATTTGESYEQYF. CDR3 DNA: TGTGCCACCACAACGGGGGAATCCTACGAGCAGTACTTC.

CDR3 sequence reads: CASSVESGQGSGYEQYF. CDR3 bases: TGTGCCAGCAGCGTAGAATCGGGACAGGGGTCAGGCTACGAGCAGTACTTC. The chain joins TRBV9 to TRBJ2-7; 10 bases line up with TRBD1. With V trimmed by 0 bases and J by 3 bases, 9 bases remained unmatched. Germline values: CDR1 SGDLS, CDR2 YYNGEE. The CDR3 sequence is 17 residues long.

V is TRBV7-9 and J is TRBJ2-3, with D maybe TRBD2 (5 bases). The V gene's germline CDR1 is SEHNR and CDR2 FQNEAQ (reference sequence). V was cut by 2 bases and J by 3 bases, with 6 bases left in between. The CDR3 covers 13 residues. DNA for the CDR3: TGTGCCAGCAGCTTACCGGGGACAGATACGCAGTATTTT. Protein: CASSLPGTDTQYF.

V and J are TRBV27 and TRBJ2-1, with a tentative D call TRBD1 (5 bases). V was cut by 5 bases and J by 8 bases, with 22 bases left in between. Per germline, CDR1 MNHEY and CDR2 SMNVEV (reference sequence). This CDR3 comprises 16 residues. In DNA, the CDR3 is TGTGCCAGCAGTCCAGATGGGGCCCATGCCTTCTATGAGCAGTTCTTC. Residues: CASSPDGAHAFYEQFF.